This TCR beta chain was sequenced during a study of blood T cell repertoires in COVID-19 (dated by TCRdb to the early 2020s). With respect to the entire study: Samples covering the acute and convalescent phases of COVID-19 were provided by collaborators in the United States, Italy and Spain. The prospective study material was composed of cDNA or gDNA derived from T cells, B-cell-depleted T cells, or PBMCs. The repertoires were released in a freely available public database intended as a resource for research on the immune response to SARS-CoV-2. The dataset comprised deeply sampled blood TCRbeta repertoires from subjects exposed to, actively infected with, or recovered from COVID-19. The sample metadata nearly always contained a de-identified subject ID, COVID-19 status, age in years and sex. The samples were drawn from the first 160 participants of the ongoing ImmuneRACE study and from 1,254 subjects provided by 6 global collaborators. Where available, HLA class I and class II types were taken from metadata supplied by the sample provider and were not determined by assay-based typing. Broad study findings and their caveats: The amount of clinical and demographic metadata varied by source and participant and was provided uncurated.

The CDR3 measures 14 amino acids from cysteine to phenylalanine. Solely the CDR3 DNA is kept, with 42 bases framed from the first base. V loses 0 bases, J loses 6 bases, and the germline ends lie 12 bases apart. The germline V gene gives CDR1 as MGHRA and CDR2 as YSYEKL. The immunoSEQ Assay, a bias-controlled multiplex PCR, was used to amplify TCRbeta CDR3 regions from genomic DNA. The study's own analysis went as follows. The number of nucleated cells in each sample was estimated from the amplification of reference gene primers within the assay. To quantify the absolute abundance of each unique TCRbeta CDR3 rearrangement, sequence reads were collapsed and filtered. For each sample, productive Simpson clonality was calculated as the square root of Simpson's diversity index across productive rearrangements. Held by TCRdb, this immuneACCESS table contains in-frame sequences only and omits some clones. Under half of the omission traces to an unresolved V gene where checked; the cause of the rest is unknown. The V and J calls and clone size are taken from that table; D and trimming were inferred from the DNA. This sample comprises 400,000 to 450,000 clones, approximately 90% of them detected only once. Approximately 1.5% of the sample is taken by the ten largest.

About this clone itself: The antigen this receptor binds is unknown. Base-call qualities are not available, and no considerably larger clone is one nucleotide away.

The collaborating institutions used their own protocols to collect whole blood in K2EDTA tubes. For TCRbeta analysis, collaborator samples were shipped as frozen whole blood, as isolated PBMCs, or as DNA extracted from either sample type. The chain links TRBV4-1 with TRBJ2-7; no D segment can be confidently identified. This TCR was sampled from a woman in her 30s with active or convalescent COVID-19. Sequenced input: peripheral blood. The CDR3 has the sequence CASSQDFSSLEQYF. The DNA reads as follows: TGCGCCAGCAGCCAAGATTTTTCTAGTCTCGAGCAGTACTTC.